Listed below are T cell receptor beta chains from one sample, sequenced in a study of PD-L1 blockade in urothelial cancer. Generated by immunoSEQ multiplex PCR, the TCRdb table keeps only in-frame clones and is missing some. This sample has approximately 67,000 clones, with 75% to 90% found just once. The sequenced sample was PBMCs, obtained around atezolizumab (anti-PD-L1) treatment. These receptors were obtained from a man aged 55 to 69 with urothelial cancer. The CDR3 runs from the conserved cysteine through the conserved F or W. D genes are given only for firm matches. Size is stated for part of the rows, as once, few or many counts, or as a class when the clone is expanded.

CDR3nt: TGTGCCAGCAGCCAGCAGGGGGTCTATGGCTACACCTTC
CDR3aa: CASSQQGVYGYTF
abundance: NA
j_gene: TRBJ1-2
v_gene: TRBV5-5
d_gene: TRBD1

CDR3nt: TGTGCCAGCAGCCCCTGGACAGTCCCAGAAAAACTGTTTTTT
CDR3aa: CASSPWTVPEKLFF
abundance: NA
j_gene: TRBJ1-4
v_gene: TRBV7-9
d_gene: NA

CDR3nt: TGTGCCAGCAGCACGGGACAGGGTGGGCATGAGCAGTTCTTC
CDR3aa: CASSTGQGGHEQFF
abundance: NA
j_gene: TRBJ2-1
v_gene: TRBV7-9
d_gene: TRBD1

CDR3nt: TGTGCCAGCAGACAGAGCAGGGTCACCGGGGAGCTGTTTTTT
CDR3aa: CASRQSRVTGELFF
abundance: NA
j_gene: TRBJ2-2
v_gene: TRBV7-3
d_gene: NA

CDR3nt: TGTGCCATCAGTGCTAGAGACAGCCTTTTTGAAGCTTTCTTT
CDR3aa: CAISARDSLFEAFF
abundance: NA
j_gene: TRBJ1-1
v_gene: TRBV10-3
d_gene: NA

CDR3nt: TGTGCCAGCACCCGAAACAGGGAGGGGCAGGACGAGCAGTACTTC
CDR3aa: CASTRNREGQDEQYF
abundance: NA
j_gene: TRBJ2-7
v_gene: TRBV7-3
d_gene: NA

CDR3nt: TGTGCCTGGAGTCGCGGACTAGCGGACACAGATACGCAGTATTTT
CDR3aa: CAWSRGLADTDTQYF
abundance: NA
j_gene: TRBJ2-3
v_gene: TRBV30
d_gene: TRBD2

CDR3nt: TGTGCCTGGAGTGCCCCAAGGACTAGCGGGGGGACCACAGATACGCAGTATTTT
CDR3aa: CAWSAPRTSGGTTDTQYF
abundance: NA
j_gene: TRBJ2-3
v_gene: TRBV30
d_gene: TRBD2

CDR3nt: TGTGCCAGCAGCTATCGGGGGGGCCTAGATGAGCAGTTCTTC
CDR3aa: CASSYRGGLDEQFF
abundance: NA
j_gene: TRBJ2-1
v_gene: TRBV11-2
d_gene: TRBD2

CDR3nt: TGTGCCAGCAGCTTAGAAGGGACTAGTCGTCGTGAGCAGTACTTC
CDR3aa: CASSLEGTSRREQYF
abundance: NA
j_gene: TRBJ2-7
v_gene: TRBV7-2
d_gene: TRBD2

CDR3nt: TGTGCCAGCAGTTTATATTTTTCGGTAGCGGGGGCCGGGAGAGATACGCAGTATTTT
CDR3aa: CASSLYFSVAGAGRDTQYF
abundance: NA
j_gene: TRBJ2-3
v_gene: TRBV27
d_gene: TRBD2

CDR3nt: TGTGCCAGTAGTCCCCGCAGGGGGACAGGGATCTACGAGCAGTACTTC
CDR3aa: CASSPRRGTGIYEQYF
abundance: NA
j_gene: TRBJ2-7
v_gene: TRBV19
d_gene: TRBD1

CDR3nt: TGTGCCAGCAGTTTGGGACTAGCGGGGGGGCCTTACACCGGGGAGCTGTTTTTT
CDR3aa: CASSLGLAGGPYTGELFF
abundance: NA
j_gene: TRBJ2-2
v_gene: TRBV27
d_gene: TRBD2

CDR3nt: TGTGCCAGCAGTGAAGGAAGCAGGGTTAACTATGGCTACACCTTC
CDR3aa: CASSEGSRVNYGYTF
abundance: few
j_gene: TRBJ1-2
v_gene: TRBV6-1
d_gene: NA

CDR3nt: TGTGCCAGTAGTACCTCGGGGACACCGGTTAACTATGGCTACACCTTC
CDR3aa: CASSTSGTPVNYGYTF
abundance: NA
j_gene: TRBJ1-2
v_gene: TRBV19
d_gene: NA

CDR3nt: TGTGCCAGCTCTAAGGAAGGACTAGCGGGGCAGAGCTCCTACAATGAGCAGTTCTTC
CDR3aa: CASSKEGLAGQSSYNEQFF
abundance: NA
j_gene: TRBJ2-1
v_gene: TRBV6-4
d_gene: TRBD2

CDR3nt: TGTGCCAGCACCCTTCGGGGGGATGAGCAGTTCTTC
CDR3aa: CASTLRGDEQFF
abundance: NA
j_gene: TRBJ2-1
v_gene: TRBV6-4
d_gene: TRBD2

CDR3nt: TGTGCCAGCAGTTTGGGTAGCGGGTTCTCCACCGGGGAGCTGTTTTTT
CDR3aa: CASSLGSGFSTGELFF
abundance: NA
j_gene: TRBJ2-2
v_gene: TRBV28
d_gene: TRBD2

CDR3nt: TGTGCCAGCAGTCGTCAGGGGGGCGGCACTGAAGCTTTCTTT
CDR3aa: CASSRQGGGTEAFF
abundance: NA
j_gene: TRBJ1-1
v_gene: TRBV6-5
d_gene: TRBD1

CDR3nt: TGTGCCAGCAGCACCCCAGGATCCTACGAGCAGTACTTC
CDR3aa: CASSTPGSYEQYF
abundance: few
j_gene: TRBJ2-7
v_gene: TRBV7-2
d_gene: NA

CDR3nt: TGTGCCAGTAGCCTACAGGGCGAGCAGCCCCAGCATTTT
CDR3aa: CASSLQGEQPQHF
abundance: NA
j_gene: TRBJ1-5
v_gene: TRBV19
d_gene: NA

CDR3nt: TGTGCCAGCTCACCTCGGACAGGGCCGGGAAACACCATATATTTT
CDR3aa: CASSPRTGPGNTIYF
abundance: NA
j_gene: TRBJ1-3
v_gene: TRBV18
d_gene: TRBD1

CDR3nt: TGTGCCAGCAGCCCCGACAGGGGAGAGGCAGATACGCAGTATTTT
CDR3aa: CASSPDRGEADTQYF
abundance: NA
j_gene: TRBJ2-3
v_gene: TRBV7-2
d_gene: TRBD1

CDR3nt: TGTGCCAGCAGCCTACGTAACCCCACAGATACGCAGTATTTT
CDR3aa: CASSLRNPTDTQYF
abundance: NA
j_gene: TRBJ2-3
v_gene: TRBV11-2
d_gene: NA

CDR3nt: TGTGCCATCAGTCCTCCGGGACAGGGAGCTGAAGCTTTCTTT
CDR3aa: CAISPPGQGAEAFF
abundance: NA
j_gene: TRBJ1-1
v_gene: TRBV10-3
d_gene: TRBD1

CDR3nt: TGCGCCAGCAGTGAGGGGGGTAGCGGGGGGGCGGAGACCCAGTACTTC
CDR3aa: CASSEGGSGGAETQYF
abundance: NA
j_gene: TRBJ2-5
v_gene: TRBV10-2
d_gene: TRBD2

CDR3nt: TGCGCCAGCAGCTTGGTAGTGAACACTGAAGCTTTCTTT
CDR3aa: CASSLVVNTEAFF
abundance: few
j_gene: TRBJ1-1
v_gene: TRBV5-1
d_gene: NA

CDR3nt: TGTGCCAGCAGCAACAGGGGGCGATTCCAAGAGACCCAGTACTTC
CDR3aa: CASSNRGRFQETQYF
abundance: NA
j_gene: TRBJ2-5
v_gene: TRBV11-2
d_gene: TRBD1

CDR3nt: TGTGCCAGCTCCCGGGACAGGGCTGGAAACACCATATATTTT
CDR3aa: CASSRDRAGNTIYF
abundance: NA
j_gene: TRBJ1-3
v_gene: TRBV7-9
d_gene: TRBD1

CDR3nt: TGTGCCAGCAGTGAAGTGAGAGGGAGCACAGATACGCAGTATTTT
CDR3aa: CASSEVRGSTDTQYF
abundance: many
j_gene: TRBJ2-3
v_gene: TRBV6-1
d_gene: NA